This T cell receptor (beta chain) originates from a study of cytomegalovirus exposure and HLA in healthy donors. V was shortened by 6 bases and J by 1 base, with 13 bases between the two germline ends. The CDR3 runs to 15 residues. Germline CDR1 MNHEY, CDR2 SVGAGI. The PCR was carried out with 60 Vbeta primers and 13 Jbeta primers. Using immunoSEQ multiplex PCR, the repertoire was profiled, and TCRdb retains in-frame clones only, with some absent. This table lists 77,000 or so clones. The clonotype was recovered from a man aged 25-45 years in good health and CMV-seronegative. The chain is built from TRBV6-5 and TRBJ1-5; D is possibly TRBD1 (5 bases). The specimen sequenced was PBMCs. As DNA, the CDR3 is TGTGCCAGCAGCCCCCAGGGTTTCAGCAATCAGCCCCAGCATTTT. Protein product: CASSPQGFSNQPQHF.